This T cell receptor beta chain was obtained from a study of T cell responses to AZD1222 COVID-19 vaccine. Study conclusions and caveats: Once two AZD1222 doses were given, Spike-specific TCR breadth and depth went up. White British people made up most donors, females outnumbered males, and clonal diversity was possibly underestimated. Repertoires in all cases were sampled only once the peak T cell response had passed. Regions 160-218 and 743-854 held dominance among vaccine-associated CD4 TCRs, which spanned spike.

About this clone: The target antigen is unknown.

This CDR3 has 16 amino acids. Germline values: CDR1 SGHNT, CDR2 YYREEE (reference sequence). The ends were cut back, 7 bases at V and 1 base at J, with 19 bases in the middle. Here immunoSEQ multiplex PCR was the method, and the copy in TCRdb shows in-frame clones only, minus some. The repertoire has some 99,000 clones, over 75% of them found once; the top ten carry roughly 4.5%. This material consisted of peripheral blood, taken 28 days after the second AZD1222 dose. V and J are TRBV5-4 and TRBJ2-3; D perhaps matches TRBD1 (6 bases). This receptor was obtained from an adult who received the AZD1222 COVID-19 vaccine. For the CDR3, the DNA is TGTGCCAGCTCGTCTACCCCCGAGGGGGGCACAGATACGCAGTATTTT. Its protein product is CASSSTPEGGTDTQYF.